The 21 T cell receptor beta chains given below trace back to one sample, sequenced in a study of blood T cell repertoires in COVID-19. Sequencing was performed with immunoSEQ multiplex PCR; in TCRdb, only in-frame clones are kept and a portion is missing. Altogether about 190,000 clones are present, less than 85% being singletons, with the ten largest covering approximately 3%. The material sequenced was PBMCs or T cells enriched from blood (not recorded which). The source is a young woman who had recovered from COVID-19.

V usage is TRBV6-4 and J usage is TRBJ1-5, with 10 bases that match TRBD1. Looked up from germline, CDR1 is MRHNA and CDR2 is SNTAGT. V was clipped by 6 bases and J by 7 bases; unmatched bases: 3. CDR3 length: 13 residues. As DNA, the CDR3 is TGTGCCAGCAGCGGACAGGGGGGCCAGCCCCAGCATTTT. Translated, it gives CASSGQGGQPQHF.

The V and J genes are TRBV24-1 and TRBJ1-2, with TRBD1 matching over 8 bases. Trimming cost V 7 bases and J 7 bases; bases outside gene matches: 10. CDR3 length: 14 residues. Per the germline V gene, CDR1 is KGHDR and CDR2 is SFDVKD. CDR3 protein: CATRGLDRGSGYTF. The CDR3 region has the DNA TGTGCCACCAGAGGACTAGACAGGGGAAGTGGCTACACCTTC.

V usage is TRBV15 and J usage is TRBJ1-2; D is unclear. V was shortened by 1 base and J by 4 bases, with 10 bases between the two germline ends. The CDR3 consists of 14 residues. In germline, CDR1 is LNHNV, CDR2 YYDKDF (reference sequence). As DNA, the CDR3 is TGTGCCACCAGCAGAGGTGGAGGGCTCTATGGCTACACCTTC. Translation: CATSRGGGLYGYTF.

The chain recombines TRBV4-2 with TRBJ1-2; D possibly corresponds to TRBD1 (5 bases). CDR3 length: 18 residues. Germline V gives CDR1 LGHNA, CDR2 YNFKEQ. Trimming took off 3 bases at V and 4 bases at J, with 24 bases between the two ends. The CDR3 sequence is CASSHKNLVSRRGYGYTF. The CDR3 bases are TGTGCCAGCAGCCATAAGAACCTTGTTTCGAGGAGGGGCTATGGCTACACCTTC.

The rearrangement uses TRBV9 and TRBJ2-5; TRBD1 agrees at 8 bases. V lost 7 bases and J lost 1; bases outside the gene matches: 9. Germline assignment: CDR1 SGDLS and CDR2 YYNGEE. This CDR3 has 15 amino acids. In DNA form, the CDR3 reads TGTGCCAGCGGTGAGACAGGGGCCATCCAAGAGACCCAGTACTTC. As protein: CASGETGAIQETQYF. Full variable domain (missing parts from reference TRBV9 and TRBJ2-5): DSGVTQTPKHLITATGQRVTLRCSPRSGDLSVYWYQQSLDQGLQFLIQYYNGEERAKGNILERFSAQQFPDLHSELNLSSLELGDSALYFCASGETGAIQETQYFGPGTRLLVL.

The chain has TRBV3-1 (or the pseudogene TRBV3-2) and TRBJ1-3, with 8 nucleotides matching TRBD1. Germline CDR1 is LGHDT and CDR2 is YNNKEL (reference sequence). This CDR3 is built from 14 residues. After removal of 8 bases from V and 6 bases from J, the junction contained 9 bases not matched to a gene. The CDR3 loop is CASRRQGALNTIYF. In DNA, the CDR3 is TGTGCCAGCCGTCGGCAGGGGGCTTTAAACACCATATATTTT.

The rearrangement joins TRBV29-1 to TRBJ2-1; tentative D call: TRBD1 (5 bases). CDR3 length: 13 residues. Germline V gives CDR1 SQVTM, CDR2 ANQGSEA. The germline V and J ends were trimmed by 2 bases and 9 bases, with 14 bases remaining between them. As DNA, the CDR3 is TGCAGCGTTGAACCTAGGGGTGTAACTGAGCAGTTCTTC. Protein: CSVEPRGVTEQFF.

The sample holds many counts of this clone. V usage is TRBV7-2 and J usage is TRBJ2-7, with D hard to call. Trimming left V 3 bases short and J 2 bases short, with 8 bases between. Germline CDR1 is SGHTA and CDR2 is FQGNSA. There are 13 residues in the CDR3. CDR3 sequence: CASSLRPTYEQYF. The CDR3 coding sequence is TGTGCCAGCAGCTTGCGTCCAACCTACGAGCAGTACTTC.

This clone was seen once. V gene TRBV9 combines with J gene TRBJ1-6; 11 bases map to TRBD1. This CDR3 is 14 amino acids long. Germline V gene sequence: CDR1 SGDLS, CDR2 YYNGEE. J gave up 10 bases and V 2 bases, and 2 bases lay outside the gene matches. The CDR3 region has the DNA TGTGCCAGCAGCGTGGGACAGGGGGTCTCACCCCTCCACTTT. This encodes CASSVGQGVSPLHF.

This chain uses TRBV21-1 with TRBJ2-1; the table calls TRBD1, which could not be checked here. TRBV21-1 is a recognized pseudogene. The CDR3 is made up of 17 amino acids. The CDR3 nucleotides are TGTGCCAGCAGCAAAGAAAGGACAGGGGGACCCTACAATGAGCAGTTCTTC. Encoded protein: CASSKERTGGPYNEQFF.

V usage is TRBV27 and J usage is TRBJ2-7, with D possibly TRBD1 on 6 matching bases. This CDR3 contains 13 residues. The germline V and J ends were trimmed by 3 bases and 5 bases, with 11 bases remaining between them. Looked up from germline, CDR1 is MNHEY and CDR2 is SMNVEV (reference sequence). As DNA, the CDR3 is TGTGCCAGCAGTTTCTTCAGGGGCAACGAGCAGTACTTC. Protein product: CASSFFRGNEQYF.

The V and J genes are TRBV7-7 and TRBJ2-7, with 8 bases fitting TRBD1. The CDR3 is made up of 15 amino acids. Germline V gives CDR1 SSHAT, CDR2 FNYEAQ (reference sequence). DNA for the CDR3: TGTGCTAGCAGCTTATTCGACAGGGGCCCCTACGAGCAGTACGTC. This codes for CASSLFDRGPYEQYV.

V and J are TRBV28 and TRBJ1-2, with 7 bases matching TRBD1. CDR3 length: 15 amino acids. With V trimmed by 10 bases and J by 5 bases, 16 bases remained unmatched. The germline gives CDR1 MDHEN, CDR2 SYDVKM. CDR3 bases: TGTGCCACCCCCGCGGGCCCCGGGACAGAGTATGGCTACACCTTC. Translating it yields CATPAGPGTEYGYTF.

A single count supports this clone. CDR3 DNA: TGTGCCAGCAGCTTAGATTCGGGACTAGGGTATGAGCAGTTCTTC. This gives the protein CASSLDSGLGYEQFF. The chain recombines TRBV11-3 with TRBJ2-1, with 8 positions matching TRBD2. CDR1 is SGHNT, CDR2 YENEEA, per germline. The CDR3 totals 15 residues. V lost 0 bases to trimming and J lost 8 bases; unmatched junction nucleotides: 6.

This clone came up once. The chain couples TRBV5-1 to TRBJ2-5, with TRBD1 matching 7 bases. V was clipped by 4 bases and J by 6 bases; unmatched bases: 6. The CDR3 has 13 amino acids. Germline-derived CDR1 and CDR2 are SGHRS and YFSETQ. DNA of the CDR3: TGCGCCAGCAGCGGAAGACAGGGCCAGACCCAGTACTTC. Protein: CASSGRQGQTQYF.

This chain links TRBV4-2 with TRBJ1-2; no reliable D call. The CDR3 has 14 residues. The V gene lost 4 bases and the J gene lost 1 base, with 10 bases spanning the gap. Germline-derived CDR1 and CDR2 are LGHNA and YNFKEQ. The CDR3 reads CASSRDNRNYGYTF. DNA for the CDR3: TGTGCCAGCAGCCGCGACAACCGTAACTATGGCTACACCTTC.

The rearrangement links TRBV19 to TRBJ1-4, with D maybe TRBD1 (6 bases). The CDR3 loop spans 13 amino acids. V lost 10 bases and J lost 7, with 16 bases in between. Germline CDR1 reads LNHDA; CDR2 reads SQIVND (reference sequence). The CDR3 DNA sequence: TGTGCCACCAGCAGGGGCTGGGGTGAAAAACTGTTTTTT. Its translation: CATSRGWGEKLFF. Complete variable domain (other parts from reference TRBV19 and TRBJ1-4): DGGITQSPKYLFRKEGQNVTLSCEQNLNHDAMYWYRQDPGQGLRLIYYSQIVNDFQKGDIAEGYSVSREKKESFPLTVTSAQKNPTAFYLCATSRGWGEKLFFGSGTQLSVL.

This clone was observed a single time. V and J are TRBV7-8 and TRBJ1-1; no firm D call. Per the germline V gene, CDR1 is SGHVS and CDR2 is FQNEAQ. Trimming removed 5 bases from V and 1 base from J, with 11 bases in between. The CDR3 is made up of 14 amino acids. The CDR3 here is CASSVPNWNTEAFF. Here the CDR3 DNA reads TGTGCCAGCAGCGTGCCTAACTGGAACACTGAAGCTTTCTTT.

The V gene is TRBV5-4, the J gene TRBJ2-3; the match to TRBD2 covers 8 bases. V shed 4 bases and J 5 bases; nucleotides not matched to a gene: 12. The CDR3 loop spans 16 amino acids. The germline gives CDR1 SGHNT, CDR2 YYREEE (reference sequence). The CDR3 loop reads CASSEPAAGEVDTQYF. DNA for the CDR3: TGTGCCAGCAGCGAGCCCGCAGCGGGAGAGGTAGATACGCAGTATTTT.

The genes are TRBV25-1 and TRBJ1-2; a weak D match, TRBD1 (6 bases). The CDR3 covers 13 residues. Germline V gene sequence: CDR1 MGHDK, CDR2 SYGVNS. Trimming cost V 0 bases and J 6 bases, with 8 bases left between them. For the CDR3, the DNA is TGTGCCAGCAGTGAATATCGGACAGATGGCTACACCTTC. Translation: CASSEYRTDGYTF.

The V gene is TRBV2, the J gene TRBJ2-4; 10 nucleotides line up with TRBD1. CDR1 and CDR2 (germline): SNHLY, FYNNEI. Trimming removed 8 bases from V and 7 bases from J; junction bases left unmatched: 8. The length of the CDR3 is 14 residues. CDR3 amino acids: CASLGDRGLNIQYF. CDR3 coding DNA: TGTGCCAGCTTAGGCGACAGGGGGCTGAACATTCAGTACTTC.